A single sample is the source of the 29 T cell receptor beta chains below, sequenced in a study of graft-versus-host responses after intestinal transplantation. These receptors are not linked to any known antigen. The table came from immunoSEQ multiplex PCR; TCRdb's copy has only in-frame clones and leaves some out. The sample holds 100,000 to 110,000 clones, about 90% seen once. The specimen comprised unstimulated CD4+ T cells sorted from spleen or lymph node cells, sampled before transplant. These receptors were obtained from a human donor who was the organ donor for an intestinal transplant.

Details on this clone: Germline and junction disagree at one end, which may indicate a read error. The rearrangement links TRBV14 to TRBJ1-6; D gene ambiguous. CDR1 is SGHDN and CDR2 is FVKESK in the germline V gene. This CDR3 has 13 amino acids. The DNA of the CDR3 is TGTGCCAGCAGCCAGGGGTCGAATTCATCCCTCCACTTT. Translating it yields CASSQGSNSSLHF.

The chain uses TRBV4-1 and TRBJ2-1, with 15 positions matching TRBD2. V dropped 0 bases and J dropped 7; count of bases not matched to a gene: 7. There are 18 residues in the CDR3. Per germline, CDR1 MGHRA and CDR2 YSYEKL. In nucleotides, the CDR3 is TGCGCCAGCAGCCAAGATATGGGGACTAGCGGGGGGATAAATGAGCAGTTCTTC. Protein sequence: CASSQDMGTSGGINEQFF.

In its sample, this clone was seen a few times. This sequence joins TRBV18 and TRBJ1-6; a possible D gene is TRBD1 (6 bases). There are 12 residues in the CDR3. V was trimmed by 2 bases and J by 11 bases, leaving 7 bases between them. Germline loops: CDR1 KGHSH, CDR2 LQKENI. This chain's CDR3 is CASSPEGAPLHF. In DNA, the CDR3 is TGTGCCAGCTCACCAGAGGGGGCACCCCTCCACTTT.

The gene calls are TRBV9 and TRBJ2-2; no clear D gene. CDR3 length: 14 amino acids. CDR1 and CDR2 from the germline V gene are SGDLS and YYNGEE. Trimming shortened V by 4 bases and J by 6 bases, and 13 bases separated the two germline ends. The DNA of the CDR3 is TGTGCCAGCAGCTCGAGATTGGGCCCCGGGGAGCTGTTTTTT. This encodes CASSSRLGPGELFF.

The chain combines TRBV5-1 with TRBJ2-2, with 10 bases identical to TRBD1. Trimming took 4 bases from V and 0 from J; bases not matched to a gene: 0. There are 15 residues in the CDR3. Germline V gene sequence: CDR1 SGHRS, CDR2 YFSETQ. Here the CDR3 DNA reads TGCGCCAGCAGCGGGACAGGGGCGAACACCGGGGAGCTGTTTTTT. Residues: CASSGTGANTGELFF.

The CDR3 protein is CAWSPHRQGDYGYTF. The CDR3, as DNA: TGTGCCTGGAGTCCCCACCGACAGGGTGACTATGGCTACACCTTC. The chain carries TRBV30 and TRBJ1-2; 7 bases match TRBD1. V lost 2 bases and J lost 3; bases outside the gene matches: 9. The CDR3 runs to 15 residues. Germline CDR1 and CDR2: GTSNPN and SVGIG (reference sequence).

The V gene is TRBV28, the J gene TRBJ1-2; D is unclear. Trimming removed 11 bases from V and 4 bases from J, with 23 bases in between. This CDR3 has 15 residues. Germline V lookup: CDR1 MDHEN, CDR2 SYDVKM. This CDR3 reads CALKSPAGSAYGYTF. CDR3 bases: TGTGCCTTAAAATCACCAGCGGGTAGCGCCTATGGCTACACCTTC.

This clone was seen only once. The chain links TRBV5-6 to TRBJ2-5, with D perhaps TRBD2 (5 bases). With 2 bases removed from V and 4 bases from J, the gap between germline ends came to 18 bases. The CDR3 runs to 16 residues. The germline V gene encodes CDR1 SGHDT and CDR2 YYEEEE. CDR3 region: CASSLKVYPGLETQYF. The CDR3 nucleotides are TGTGCCAGCAGCTTAAAGGTTTACCCGGGGTTAGAGACCCAGTACTTC. Full variable domain (rest looked up from reference TRBV5-6 and TRBJ2-5): DAGVTQSPTHLIKTRGQQVTLRCSPKSGHDTVSWYQQALGQGPQFIFQYYEEEERQRGNFPDRFSGHQFPNYSSELNVNALLLGDSALYLCASSLKVYPGLETQYFGPGTRLLVL.

This sequence joins TRBV5-1 and TRBJ2-5, with a tentative D call TRBD1 (6 bases). The CDR3 extends over 13 amino acids. V was cut by 3 bases and J by 11 bases, with 17 bases left in between. Germline CDR1 SGHRS, CDR2 YFSETQ. CDR3 region: CASSSHGGGEQYF. The CDR3 nucleotides read TGCGCCAGCAGCTCACATGGGGGCGGAGAGCAGTACTTC.

The chain combines TRBV19 with TRBJ1-1; weak D call: TRBD1 (6 bases). The germline V gene has CDR1 LNHDA and CDR2 SQIVND (reference sequence). This CDR3 comprises 14 residues. V lost 4 bases and J lost 4, with 13 bases in between. The CDR3 protein is CASSRSDRSTEAFF. DNA of the CDR3: TGTGCCAGTAGTAGGTCAGACAGGAGCACTGAAGCTTTCTTT.

V gene TRBV7-8 combines with J gene TRBJ1-4; D remains ambiguous. V gave up 5 bases and J gave up 0 bases, with 7 bases separating them. This CDR3 has 14 residues. In germline, CDR1 is SGHVS, CDR2 FQNEAQ. The CDR3: CASSHTPTNEKLFF. In DNA form, the CDR3 reads TGTGCCAGCAGCCATACACCAACTAATGAAAAACTGTTTTTT.

The chain couples TRBV19 to TRBJ2-5; tentatively, D is TRBD1 or TRBD2 (5 bases each). The J call is in doubt because the DNA end fits TRBJ2-7 better. Germline V gene lookup returns CDR1 LNHDA and CDR2 SQIVND (reference sequence). This CDR3 contains 13 residues. The chain's CDR3 is CATSWDGTYEQYF. For the CDR3, the DNA is TGTGCCACCTCTTGGGACGGTACCTACGAGCAGTACTTC.

The V and J genes are TRBV30 and TRBJ1-4; D is possibly TRBD1 (5 bases). The germline gives CDR1 GTSNPN, CDR2 SVGIG (reference sequence). The CDR3 is 15 residues long. V was pared by 0 bases and J by 4 bases, with 12 bases between. The CDR3 sequence: CAWSVRAGHNEKLFF. CDR3 DNA: TGTGCCTGGAGTGTACGCGCAGGGCATAATGAAAAACTGTTTTTT.

Only one count was recorded for this clone. The rearrangement links TRBV10-3 to TRBJ2-2, with 7 bases identical to TRBD2. Germline loops: CDR1 ENHRY, CDR2 SYGVKD. After removal of 5 bases from V and 7 bases from J, the junction contained 7 bases not matched to a gene. CDR3 size: 14 residues. The CDR3 loop reads CAISLGGTSGELFF. DNA for the CDR3: TGTGCCATCAGTCTCGGGGGGACGAGCGGGGAGCTGTTTTTT.

This clone appeared a single time. The V call is TRBV7-8, the J call TRBJ2-3; 8 bases are a match to TRBD2. Losses at the gene ends were 7 bases for V and 6 bases for J; bases not matched to a gene: 15. The CDR3 extends over 16 amino acids. The V gene's germline CDR1 is SGHVS and CDR2 FQNEAQ. The CDR3 DNA is TGTGCCAGCACCTTGGGTTCGCGGGGGGCTTGGGATACGCAGTATTTT. Its protein product is CASTLGSRGAWDTQYF.

This CDR3 is CASSLVLSGANVLTF. In DNA form, the CDR3 reads TGTGCCAGCAGCTTAGTTCTCTCTGGGGCCAACGTCCTGACTTTC. The chain uses TRBV11-2 and TRBJ2-6; D not resolved. Germline V gene data show CDR1 as SGHAT and CDR2 as FQNNGV. V was clipped by 1 base and J by 0 bases, with 4 bases between them. The CDR3 contains 15 residues.

The chain is built from TRBV4-1 and TRBJ2-3; D perhaps matches TRBD1 (6 bases). Trimming left V 0 bases short and J 2 bases short, with 12 bases between. The CDR3 has 16 amino acids. Germline V gene lookup returns CDR1 MGHRA and CDR2 YSYEKL. CDR3 residues: CASSQEGDTNTDTQYF. CDR3 in DNA: TGCGCCAGCAGCCAAGAGGGGGACACGAACACAGATACGCAGTATTTT.

The gene calls are TRBV28 and TRBJ2-7, with 14 nucleotides matching TRBD2. Germline CDR1 reads MDHEN; CDR2 reads SYDVKM. The CDR3 length is 18 residues. Trimming cost V 0 bases and J 0 bases; bases outside gene matches: 4. The CDR3 nucleotides read TGTGCCAGCAGTTTATGGGGACTAGCGGGGGACCACTCCTACGAGCAGTACTTC. Its protein is CASSLWGLAGDHSYEQYF. The full variable domain, with the rest looked up from reference TRBV28 and TRBJ2-7, is DVKVTQSSRYLVKRTGEKVFLECVQDMDHENMFWYRQDPGLGLRLIYFSYDVKMKEKGDIPEGYSVSREKKERFSLILESASTNQTSMYLCASSLWGLAGDHSYEQYFGPGTRLTVT.

The chain carries TRBV11-2 and TRBJ2-1; 9 nucleotides align to TRBD1. Trimming cost V 1 base and J 6 bases; bases outside gene matches: 4. The CDR3 has 15 amino acids. Germline V CDR1 and CDR2: SGHAT, FQNNGV. CDR3 sequence reads: CASSLGQGVVNEQFF. CDR3 DNA: TGTGCCAGCAGCTTAGGACAGGGGGTAGTCAATGAGCAGTTCTTC.

This chain connects TRBV6-1 to TRBJ1-1; a possible D gene is TRBD1 (6 bases). The CDR3 consists of 13 residues. CDR1 is MNHNS, CDR2 SASEGT, per germline. V was pared by 6 bases and J by 2 bases, with 10 bases between. CDR3 sequence reads: CASRSQGNTEAFF. CDR3 bases: TGTGCCAGCAGATCACAGGGTAACACTGAAGCTTTCTTT.

The rearrangement uses TRBV9 and TRBJ1-2; D ambiguous. CDR3 length: 14 amino acids. The V gene's germline CDR1 is SGDLS and CDR2 YYNGEE. V gave up 1 base and J gave up 5 bases, with 12 bases separating them. CDR3 amino acids: CASSVFEKPYGYTF. The CDR3 bases are TGTGCCAGCAGCGTATTCGAGAAACCTTATGGCTACACCTTC.

V gene TRBV7-9 combines with J gene TRBJ1-4; no reliable D call. V was shortened by 0 bases and J by 7 bases, with 12 bases between the two germline ends. There are 15 residues in the CDR3. CDR1 SEHNR and CDR2 FQNEAQ come from the germline V gene (reference sequence). The CDR3 DNA sequence: TGTGCCAGCAGCTTAGCGCTCTGGGATAGTGAAAAACTGTTTTTT. The encoded protein is CASSLALWDSEKLFF.

The V call is TRBV7-9, the J call TRBJ1-4; D call uncertain. Trimming pared 5 bases from V and 8 bases from J, leaving 18 bases between. Germline V gives CDR1 SEHNR, CDR2 FQNEAQ (reference sequence). This CDR3 region has 15 residues. The chain's CDR3 is CASSPLAGGAEKLFF. Here the CDR3 DNA reads TGTGCCAGCAGCCCCCTGGCGGGCGGTGCGGAAAAACTGTTTTTT. Full variable domain (remainder filled in from reference TRBV7-9 and TRBJ1-4): DTGVSQNPRHKITKRGQNVTFRCDPISEHNRLYWYRQTLGQGPEFLTYFQNEAQLEKSRLLSDRFSAERPKGSFSTLEIQRTEQGDSAMYLCASSPLAGGAEKLFFGSGTQLSVL.

The chain couples TRBV4-1 to TRBJ2-3, with D possibly matching TRBD2 (7 bases). Germline assignment: CDR1 MGHRA and CDR2 YSYEKL. Deletions cut 2 bases from V and 5 bases from J, with 17 bases between. The CDR3 has 16 residues. CDR3 bases: TGCGCCAGCAGCCAACCCGGAGGGGGGGGCGTAGATACGCAGTATTTT. Translation gives CASSQPGGGGVDTQYF.

This clone was detected a few times. V gene TRBV11-3 combines with J gene TRBJ2-1; 13 bases fit TRBD2. Germline trimming cut 0 bases from V and 7 bases from J; bases unmatched to any gene: 0. This CDR3 is built from 15 residues. From germline, CDR1 is SGHNT and CDR2 YENEEA. CDR3 in DNA: TGTGCCAGCAGCTTAGAGGGACTAGCGGGGAATGAGCAGTTCTTC. Translation gives CASSLEGLAGNEQFF.

CDR3 nucleotide sequence: TGTGCCAGCAGTGAATGGGGGACAGGGCCAAACTATGGCTACACCTTC. It codes for CASSEWGTGPNYGYTF. The chain links TRBV6-1 to TRBJ1-2; 9 bases are a match to TRBD1. Trimming cost V 2 bases and J 2 bases; bases outside gene matches: 6. The CDR3 sequence is 16 residues long. CDR1 and CDR2 from the germline V gene are MNHNS and SASEGT.

The genes are TRBV30 and TRBJ1-5; D is unresolved. The germline V gene has CDR1 GTSNPN and CDR2 SVGIG (reference sequence). Trimming left V 0 bases short and J 2 bases short, with 5 bases between. The CDR3 is made up of 13 amino acids. The CDR3 spells CAWSVGGNQPQHF. The DNA of the CDR3 is TGTGCCTGGAGTGTCGGTGGCAATCAGCCCCAGCATTTT.

This rearrangement joins TRBV29-1 to TRBJ1-1; D gene unclear. CDR3 length: 13 amino acids. V lost 4 bases and J 1 base, leaving 10 bases between the germline ends. CDR1 is SQVTM, CDR2 ANQGSEA, per germline. CDR3: CSVGAGANTEAFF. The CDR3 coding sequence is TGCAGCGTTGGAGCAGGCGCGAACACTGAAGCTTTCTTT.

Regarding this clone: The junction and the germline gene differ at one end; a read error may be behind it. The rearrangement uses TRBV30 and TRBJ2-7; weak D call: TRBD2 (7 bases). This CDR3 region has 14 residues. Germline V gene lookup returns CDR1 GTSNPN and CDR2 SVGIG (reference sequence). CDR3 DNA sequence: TGTGCCTGCAGTGGTTTTGCGGGGGCATACGAGCAGTACTTC. Its translation is CACSGFAGAYEQYF.